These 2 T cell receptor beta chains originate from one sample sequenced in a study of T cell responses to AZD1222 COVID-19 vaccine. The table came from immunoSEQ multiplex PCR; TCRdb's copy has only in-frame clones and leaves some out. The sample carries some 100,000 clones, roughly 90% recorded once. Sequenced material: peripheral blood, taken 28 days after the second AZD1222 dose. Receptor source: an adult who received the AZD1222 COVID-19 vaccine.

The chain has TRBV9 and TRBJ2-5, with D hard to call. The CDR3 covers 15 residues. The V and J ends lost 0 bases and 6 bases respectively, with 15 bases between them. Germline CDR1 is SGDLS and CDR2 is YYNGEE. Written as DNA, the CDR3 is TGTGCCAGCAGCGTAGGGCCCAACTCAGCCCAGACCCAGTACTTC. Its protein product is CASSVGPNSAQTQYF.

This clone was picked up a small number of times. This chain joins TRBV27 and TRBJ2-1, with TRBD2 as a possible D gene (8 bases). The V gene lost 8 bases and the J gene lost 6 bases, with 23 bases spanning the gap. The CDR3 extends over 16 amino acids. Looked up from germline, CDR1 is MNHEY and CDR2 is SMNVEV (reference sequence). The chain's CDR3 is CASEGIGRGHVNEQFF. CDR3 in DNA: TGTGCCAGCGAAGGAATCGGGAGGGGGCACGTCAATGAGCAGTTCTTC.